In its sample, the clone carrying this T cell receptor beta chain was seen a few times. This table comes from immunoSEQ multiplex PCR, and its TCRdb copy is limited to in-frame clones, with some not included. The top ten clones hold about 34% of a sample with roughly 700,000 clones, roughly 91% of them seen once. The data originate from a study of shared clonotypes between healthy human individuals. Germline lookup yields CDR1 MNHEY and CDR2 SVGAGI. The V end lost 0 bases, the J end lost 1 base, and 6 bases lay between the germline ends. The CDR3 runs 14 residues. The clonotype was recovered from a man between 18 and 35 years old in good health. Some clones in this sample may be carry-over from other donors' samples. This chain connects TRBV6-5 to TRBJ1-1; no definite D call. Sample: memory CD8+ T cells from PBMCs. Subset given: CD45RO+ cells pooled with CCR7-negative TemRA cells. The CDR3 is CASSYSDENTEAFF. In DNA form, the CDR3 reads TGTGCCAGCAGTTACTCGGACGAGAACACTGAAGCTTTCTTT.